Listed below are T cell receptor beta chains from one sample, sequenced in a study of blood T cell repertoires in COVID-19. Sequencing used immunoSEQ multiplex PCR; TCRdb keeps in-frame clones, though not all of them. The sample yields around 250,000 clones, about 83% seen once. The sequencing sample was made of PBMCs or T cells enriched from blood (not recorded which). The receptors derive from a woman between 50 and 59 years old who had recovered from COVID-19. CDR3s include the opening cysteine and the closing phenylalanine or tryptophan. The D gene is left open where the match is weak. Expanded clones get a size class; other rows say once, few or many, or leave the size out.

v_call: TRBV19
clone_size: once
j_call: TRBJ1-3
d_call: .
cdr3_nt: TGTGCCAGTAGTAGCACAGGGTTCTCTGGAAACACCATATATTTT
cdr3_aa: CASSSTGFSGNTIYF

v_call: TRBV18
clone_size: .
j_call: TRBJ2-1
d_call: TRBD2
cdr3_nt: TGTGCCAGCTCACCACGCGGGAGGGCGCAGTTCTTC
cdr3_aa: CASSPRGRAQFF

v_call: TRBV15
clone_size: .
j_call: TRBJ2-1
d_call: TRBD2
cdr3_nt: TGTGCCACCAGCAGGACCTCGGGACTAGCGGAAAACAATGAGCAGTTCTTC
cdr3_aa: CATSRTSGLAENNEQFF

v_call: TRBV12-3/TRBV12-4
clone_size: .
j_call: TRBJ1-2
d_call: TRBD1
cdr3_nt: TGTGCCAGCAGTCACAGGGGGCTTGGCTACACCTTC
cdr3_aa: CASSHRGLGYTF

v_call: TRBV7-3
clone_size: .
j_call: TRBJ2-3
d_call: TRBD2
cdr3_nt: TGTGCCAGCAGCTCCACTAGCGGGGCTTTTTTCAATACGCAGTATTTT
cdr3_aa: CASSSTSGAFFNTQYF

v_call: TRBV7-9
clone_size: .
j_call: TRBJ2-2
d_call: TRBD2
cdr3_nt: TGTGCCAGCAGACCGGAAGTCGGGGGGTGGACCGGGGAGCTGTTTTTT
cdr3_aa: CASRPEVGGWTGELFF

v_call: TRBV9
clone_size: .
j_call: TRBJ1-3
d_call: .
cdr3_nt: TGTGCCAGCAGGCCGGGAACCTTGAACTCTGGAAACACCATATATTTT
cdr3_aa: CASRPGTLNSGNTIYF

v_call: TRBV27
clone_size: .
j_call: TRBJ2-2
d_call: .
cdr3_nt: TGTGCCAGCAGTACCGCGGGTACTAACACCGGGGAGCTGTTTTTT
cdr3_aa: CASSTAGTNTGELFF

v_call: TRBV6-2/TRBV6-3
clone_size: once
j_call: TRBJ1-2
d_call: TRBD1
cdr3_nt: TGTGCCAGCAGTAAATCCCGGGACAGGGGATACTATGGCTACACCTTC
cdr3_aa: CASSKSRDRGYYGYTF

v_call: TRBV19
clone_size: .
j_call: TRBJ1-1
d_call: TRBD1
cdr3_nt: TGTGCCAGTAGTATAGCGGTCAGGGGGCGGGAAGCTTTCTTT
cdr3_aa: CASSIAVRGREAFF

v_call: TRBV13
clone_size: once
j_call: TRBJ2-3
d_call: TRBD2
cdr3_nt: TGTGCCAGCAGCTCCACCGGGACTAGCCACGATACGCAGTATTTT
cdr3_aa: CASSSTGTSHDTQYF

v_call: TRBV29-1
clone_size: .
j_call: TRBJ1-5
d_call: .
cdr3_nt: TGCAGCGTTGGATCGGGAGGGCTTCAGCCCCAGCATTTT
cdr3_aa: CSVGSGGLQPQHF

v_call: TRBV19
clone_size: .
j_call: TRBJ1-6
d_call: .
cdr3_nt: TGTGCCAGTAGTATAAGCCAGGTTCGATCACCCCTCCACTTT
cdr3_aa: CASSISQVRSPLHF

v_call: TRBV7-8
clone_size: .
j_call: TRBJ1-1
d_call: TRBD1
cdr3_nt: TGTGCCAGCAGCTCCCCAGGGGGGAACACTGAAGCTTTCTTT
cdr3_aa: CASSSPGGNTEAFF

v_call: TRBV30
clone_size: once
j_call: TRBJ2-2
d_call: .
cdr3_nt: TGTGCCTGGAGGCCGTCCGCGGCCGGGGAGCTGTTTTTT
cdr3_aa: CAWRPSAAGELFF

v_call: TRBV11-3
clone_size: few
j_call: TRBJ1-6
d_call: TRBD1
cdr3_nt: TGTGCCAGCAGCTTGGACAGGGATTCACCCCTCCACTTT
cdr3_aa: CASSLDRDSPLHF

v_call: TRBV6-1
clone_size: .
j_call: TRBJ1-2
d_call: .
cdr3_nt: TGTGCCAGCAGTGAAGCGCACGGGAGGGGCTACACCTTC
cdr3_aa: CASSEAHGRGYTF

v_call: TRBV19
clone_size: .
j_call: TRBJ1-5
d_call: TRBD1
cdr3_nt: TGTGCCAGTGCGACGACAGGGGTTAATCAGCCCCAGCATTTT
cdr3_aa: CASATTGVNQPQHF

v_call: TRBV29-1
clone_size: .
j_call: TRBJ1-3
d_call: TRBD1
cdr3_nt: TGCAGCGTTGTAGAGGGGGCTCTTTCTCCGGTCTCTGGAAACACCATATATTTT
cdr3_aa: CSVVEGALSPVSGNTIYF

v_call: TRBV12-3/TRBV12-4
clone_size: .
j_call: TRBJ2-5
d_call: TRBD2
cdr3_nt: TGTGCCAGCAGTTTCAGCGGGGGGACCCAGTACTTC
cdr3_aa: CASSFSGGTQYF

v_call: TRBV11-3
clone_size: .
j_call: TRBJ2-7
d_call: TRBD1
cdr3_nt: TGTGCCAGCAGCCCCGGACAGGGGAGAACCTACGAGCAGTACTTC
cdr3_aa: CASSPGQGRTYEQYF

v_call: TRBV28
clone_size: .
j_call: TRBJ1-3
d_call: .
cdr3_nt: TGTGCCAGCAGTACTAAACCTTGGGTCTCTGGAAACACCATATATTTT
cdr3_aa: CASSTKPWVSGNTIYF

v_call: TRBV9
clone_size: .
j_call: TRBJ1-1
d_call: TRBD1
cdr3_nt: TGTGCCAGCAGCGTCTCCCGGGACAGGGGGCTTTCGAACACTGAAGCTTTCTTT
cdr3_aa: CASSVSRDRGLSNTEAFF

v_call: TRBV27
clone_size: once
j_call: TRBJ1-2
d_call: .
cdr3_nt: TGTGCCAGCAGTTTTACCCGACAAGGGGATGGCTACACCTTC
cdr3_aa: CASSFTRQGDGYTF

v_call: TRBV5-6
clone_size: .
j_call: TRBJ1-6
d_call: .
cdr3_nt: TGTGCCAGCAGCCCTGATCTCGGTAATTCACCCCTCCACTTT
cdr3_aa: CASSPDLGNSPLHF

v_call: TRBV2
clone_size: .
j_call: TRBJ2-1
d_call: .
cdr3_nt: TGTGCCAGCAGTGAAATCCGGGGGGCCCCCGATGAGCAGTTCTTC
cdr3_aa: CASSEIRGAPDEQFF

v_call: TRBV2
clone_size: many
j_call: TRBJ2-7
d_call: .
cdr3_nt: TGTGCCAGCAGTGGGGAGTCCTACGAGCAGTACTTC
cdr3_aa: CASSGESYEQYF

v_call: TRBV7-2
clone_size: .
j_call: TRBJ2-2
d_call: .
cdr3_nt: TGTGCCAGCAGCTTAGTCGGGAGATACTCCGGGGAGCTGTTTTTT
cdr3_aa: CASSLVGRYSGELFF

v_call: TRBV3-1/TRBV3-2
clone_size: .
j_call: TRBJ2-1
d_call: TRBD2
cdr3_nt: TGTGCCAGCAGACTCTTCGGGACTAGCGGCTACAATGAGCAGTTCTTC
cdr3_aa: CASRLFGTSGYNEQFF

v_call: TRBV27
clone_size: .
j_call: TRBJ2-1
d_call: TRBD2
cdr3_nt: TGTGCCAGCAGTCTAGCGGGAACCCTTACCTACAATGAGCAGTTCTTC
cdr3_aa: CASSLAGTLTYNEQFF

v_call: TRBV7-2
clone_size: few
j_call: TRBJ2-7
d_call: TRBD1
cdr3_nt: TGTGCCAGCAGCACAACCGGGACAGGGGGGATGTACGAGCAGTACTTC
cdr3_aa: CASSTTGTGGMYEQYF